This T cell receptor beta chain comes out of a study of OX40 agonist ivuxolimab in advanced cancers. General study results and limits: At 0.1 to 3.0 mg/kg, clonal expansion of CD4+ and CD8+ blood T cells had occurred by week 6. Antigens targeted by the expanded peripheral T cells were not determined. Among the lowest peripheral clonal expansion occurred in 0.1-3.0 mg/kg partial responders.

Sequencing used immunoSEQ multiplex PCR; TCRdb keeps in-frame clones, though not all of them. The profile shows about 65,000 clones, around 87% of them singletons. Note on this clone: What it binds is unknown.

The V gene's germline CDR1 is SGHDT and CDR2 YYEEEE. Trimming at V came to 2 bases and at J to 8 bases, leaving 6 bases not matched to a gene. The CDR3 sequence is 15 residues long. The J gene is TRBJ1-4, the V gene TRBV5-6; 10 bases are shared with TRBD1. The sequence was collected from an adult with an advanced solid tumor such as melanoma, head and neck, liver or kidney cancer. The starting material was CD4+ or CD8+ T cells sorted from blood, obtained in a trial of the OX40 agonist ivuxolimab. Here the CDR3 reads CASSFIAGQGEKLFF. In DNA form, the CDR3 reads TGTGCCAGCAGCTTTATTGCGGGACAGGGGGAAAAACTGTTTTTT. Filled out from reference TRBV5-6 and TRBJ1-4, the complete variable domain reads DAGVTQSPTHLIKTRGQQVTLRCSPKSGHDTVSWYQQALGQGPQFIFQYYEEEERQRGNFPDRFSGHQFPNYSSELNVNALLLGDSALYLCASSFIAGQGEKLFFGSGTQLSVL.